This entry lists 31 T cell receptor beta chains sequenced from one sample in a study of graft-versus-host responses after intestinal transplantation. The repertoire was sequenced with immunoSEQ multiplex PCR; TCRdb's copy has only in-frame clones and lacks some. This table holds about 40,000 clones, under 90% found once. Material: PBMCs, obtained around 280 days after transplant. The receptors here all came from a human patient who received an intestinal transplant, so some T cells may come from the graft donor.

The chain recombines TRBV7-8 with TRBJ1-1, with unresolved D. This CDR3 contains 11 residues. Germline CDR1 SGHVS, CDR2 FQNEAQ. The ends were cut back, 5 bases at V and 4 bases at J, with 5 bases in the middle. CDR3 amino acids: CASSDGTEAFF. The CDR3 DNA reads TGTGCCAGCAGCGACGGCACTGAAGCTTTCTTT.

The genes are TRBV27 and TRBJ2-6, with TRBD1 matching 9 bases. The V and J ends lost 0 bases and 0 bases, in that order; junction bases with no gene match: 12. Germline CDR1 is MNHEY and CDR2 is SMNVEV (reference sequence). The length of the CDR3 is 21 residues. CDR3 bases: TGTGCCAGCAGTTTATCGGGACAGGGATTAAGACTTCGCTCTGGGGCCAACGTCCTGACTTTC. This sequence encodes CASSLSGQGLRLRSGANVLTF.

V usage is TRBV5-1 and J usage is TRBJ2-3; 12 nucleotides match TRBD2. This CDR3 is 14 amino acids long. V dropped 7 bases and J dropped 4; count of bases not matched to a gene: 4. Germline V gene sequence: CDR1 SGHRS, CDR2 YFSETQ. The CDR3, as DNA: TGCGCCAGCGCTAGCGGGGGGGCAGCAGATACGCAGTATTTT. This encodes CASASGGAADTQYF.

The J gene is TRBJ2-7, the V gene TRBV13; TRBD2 aligns across 7 bases. J lost 1 base, V lost 2 bases, and 5 bases had no gene match. The germline CDR1 and CDR2 sequences are PRHDT and FYEKMQ (reference sequence). The CDR3 runs 15 residues. CDR3 nucleotides: TGTGCCAGCAGCTTATCGTCTAGCGGTTCCTACGAGCAGTACTTC. Residues: CASSLSSSGSYEQYF.

This sequence joins TRBV6-1 and TRBJ2-3; 10 nucleotides align to TRBD2. The J segment lost 4 bases and the V segment lost 0 bases, leaving 4 bases of the junction unmatched. The V gene's germline CDR1 is MNHNS and CDR2 SASEGT. The CDR3 covers 16 residues. CDR3 nucleotides: TGTGCCAGCAGTGAAGCGGAACTAGCGGGGTCAGATACGCAGTATTTT. Residues: CASSEAELAGSDTQYF.

The V gene is TRBV4-1, the J gene TRBJ1-4; tentatively, D is TRBD1 (5 bases). CDR3 length equals 15 residues. CDR1 and CDR2 from the germline V gene are MGHRA and YSYEKL. Trimming shortened V by 1 base and J by 5 bases, and 11 bases separated the two germline ends. CDR3 sequence reads: CASSQVGVVNEKLFF. For the CDR3, the DNA is TGCGCCAGCAGCCAAGTAGGGGTAGTGAATGAAAAACTGTTTTTT.

The chain links TRBV2 to TRBJ1-5, with 7 positions matching TRBD1. The V gene end was trimmed by 6 bases and the J gene end by 6 bases; junction bases not matched to a gene: 8. CDR3 size: 14 residues. In germline, CDR1 is SNHLY, CDR2 FYNNEI. The CDR3 nucleotides read TGTGCCAGCAGGAGGACAGGCCTAGCTCAGCCCCAGCATTTT. Translation gives CASRRTGLAQPQHF.

V usage is TRBV7-3 and J usage is TRBJ1-1; D is uncertain. Between the trimmed V and J ends, which lost 8 bases and 1 base, there was a span of 5 bases. The CDR3 consists of 11 residues. The germline V gene encodes CDR1 SGHTA and CDR2 FQGTGA. In DNA, the CDR3 is TGTGCCAGCCTGTCGAACACTGAAGCTTTCTTT. The encoded protein is CASLSNTEAFF. The entire variable domain, with the rest obtained from reference TRBV7-3 and TRBJ1-1, is as follows: GAGVSQTPSNKVTEKGKYVELRCDPISGHTALYWYRQSLGQGPEFLIYFQGTGAADDSGLPNDRFFAVRPEGSVSTLKIQRTERGDSAVYLCASLSNTEAFFGQGTRLTVV.

The rearrangement links TRBV18 to TRBJ2-7; 7 bases match TRBD1. The CDR3 has 13 residues. The germline V gene encodes CDR1 KGHSH and CDR2 LQKENI. V lost 4 bases, J lost 2 bases, and 2 bases stayed unmatched. The CDR3 here is CASSLQGAYEQYF. The CDR3 nucleotides read TGTGCCAGCTCACTCCAGGGGGCCTACGAGCAGTACTTC.

The chain combines TRBV5-8 with TRBJ2-7; D not resolved. The CDR3 length is 15 residues. The V gene's germline CDR1 is SGHTS and CDR2 YDEGEE. Trimming left V 4 bases short and J 3 bases short, with 17 bases between. In nucleotides, the CDR3 is TGTGCCAGCAGCGAACCGGCCAGTTCTCTCTACGAGCAGTACTTC. Residues: CASSEPASSLYEQYF.

In nucleotides, the CDR3 is TGTGCCAGCTCCTACCCTCGGACACCAAACACTGAAGCTTTCTTT. Amino acid sequence: CASSYPRTPNTEAFF. The rearrangement uses TRBV19 and TRBJ1-1; possibly TRBD1 for D (5 bases). This CDR3 comprises 15 residues. V lost 9 bases, J lost 2 bases, and 19 bases lay in between. Germline CDR1 and CDR2: LNHDA and SQIVND (reference sequence). The full variable domain, with the rest looked up from reference TRBV19 and TRBJ1-1, is DGGITQSPKYLFRKEGQNVTLSCEQNLNHDAMYWYRQDPGQGLRLIYYSQIVNDFQKGDIAEGYSVSREKKESFPLTVTSAQKNPTAFYLCASSYPRTPNTEAFFGQGTRLTVV.

Only a few counts were recorded for this clone. This chain uses TRBV6-1 with TRBJ2-1, with D possibly matching TRBD2 (7 bases). Germline values: CDR1 MNHNS, CDR2 SASEGT. The CDR3 is 14 residues long. V lost 6 bases to trimming and J lost 2 bases, with 11 bases between them. CDR3 region: CASRGGATYNEQFF. In nucleotides, the CDR3 is TGTGCCAGCAGGGGGGGGGCTACCTACAATGAGCAGTTCTTC.

This clone was observed a handful of times. The chain carries TRBV2 and TRBJ2-7, with D unclear. The germline V and J ends were trimmed by 4 bases and 0 bases, with 7 bases remaining between them. CDR3 length: 13 residues. Looked up from germline, CDR1 is SNHLY and CDR2 is FYNNEI. The CDR3: CASSGSSSYEQYF. The CDR3 nucleotides read TGTGCCAGCAGTGGTTCCAGCTCCTACGAGCAGTACTTC. The full variable domain, with the rest looked up from reference TRBV2 and TRBJ2-7, is EPEVTQTPSHQVTQMGQEVILRCVPISNHLYFYWYRQILGQKVEFLVSFYNNEISEKSEIFDDQFSVERPDGSNFTLKIRSTKLEDSAMYFCASSGSSSYEQYFGPGTRLTVT.

The rearrangement links TRBV19 to TRBJ2-1, with 7 bases that match TRBD1. CDR3 length: 14 amino acids. The trim removed 9 bases at V and 0 bases at J, leaving 5 bases unmatched. CDR1 and CDR2 (germline): LNHDA, SQIVND (reference sequence). CDR3 nucleotide sequence: TGTGCCAGCCAAACAGGGGTCTCCTACAATGAGCAGTTCTTC. This sequence encodes CASQTGVSYNEQFF.

This clone turned up a few times. V and J are TRBV2 and TRBJ2-2; D gene unclear. CDR3 size: 14 residues. V lost 8 bases, J lost 0 bases, and 10 bases lay in between. Germline V gene data show CDR1 as SNHLY and CDR2 as FYNNEI. The CDR3 protein is CASGRLTNTGELFF. The CDR3, as DNA: TGTGCCAGCGGCAGGTTGACGAACACCGGGGAGCTGTTTTTT.

The chain carries TRBV30 and TRBJ2-6; D unresolved. The CDR3 contains 14 residues. The V gene's germline CDR1 is GTSNPN and CDR2 SVGIG (reference sequence). Trimming removed 2 bases from V and 2 bases from J, with 7 bases in between. This CDR3 is CAWSWPTGANVLTF. CDR3 nucleotides: TGTGCCTGGAGTTGGCCGACTGGGGCCAACGTCCTGACTTTC. The full variable domain, its missing parts supplied by reference TRBV30 and TRBJ2-6, is SQTIHQWPATLVQPVGSPLSLECTVEGTSNPNLYWYRQAAGRGLQLLFYSVGIGQISSEVPQNLSASRPQDRQFILSSKKLLLSDSGFYLCAWSWPTGANVLTFGAGSRLTVL.

This chain uses TRBV5-4 with TRBJ2-5; 9 bases match TRBD1. Germline V CDR1 and CDR2: SGHNT, YYREEE (reference sequence). The CDR3 contains 16 residues. With V trimmed by 4 bases and J by 4 bases, 11 bases remained unmatched. The CDR3 DNA reads TGTGCCAGCAGCAGGCAAGGGACAGGGATATCAGAGACCCAGTACTTC. Its translation is CASSRQGTGISETQYF. Looking up the rest from reference TRBV5-4 and TRBJ2-5 gives the full variable domain: ETGVTQSPTHLIKTRGQQVTLRCSSQSGHNTVSWYQQALGQGPQFIFQYYREEENGRGNFPPRFSGLQFPNYSSELNVNALELDDSALYLCASSRQGTGISETQYFGPGTRLLVL.

This sequence joins TRBV19 and TRBJ2-5; 11 positions match TRBD2. From germline, CDR1 is LNHDA and CDR2 SQIVND (reference sequence). Unmatched junction bases numbered 9, after V lost 4 bases and J lost 2 bases. There are 17 residues in the CDR3. The CDR3 spells CASSKPTSGGLQETQYF. Here the CDR3 DNA reads TGTGCCAGTAGTAAACCAACTAGCGGGGGCCTACAAGAGACCCAGTACTTC.

This clone was seen just once. J is TRBJ2-5 and V is TRBV7-9; TRBD1 might be the D (6 bases). In germline, CDR1 is SEHNR, CDR2 FQNEAQ (reference sequence). The CDR3 is 19 residues long. V was clipped by 0 bases and J by 4 bases, with 24 bases between them. CDR3 amino acids: CASSLAPARTVRVRETQYF. The DNA for the CDR3 is TGTGCCAGCAGCTTAGCCCCAGCCCGGACAGTCAGAGTAAGAGAGACCCAGTACTTC.

V gene TRBV18 combines with J gene TRBJ1-6; D is perhaps TRBD1 (6 bases). This CDR3 has 13 amino acids. V lost 3 bases, J lost 8 bases, and 8 bases lay in between. Germline assignment: CDR1 KGHSH and CDR2 LQKENI. CDR3 residues: CASSPDSYSPLHF. CDR3 in DNA: TGTGCCAGCTCACCGGACAGTTATTCACCCCTCCACTTT. Using reference TRBV18 and TRBJ1-6 for the parts outside the CDR3, the full variable domain is NAGVMQNPRHLVRRRGQEARLRCSPMKGHSHVYWYRQLPEEGLKFMVYLQKENIIDESGMPKERFSAEFPKEGPSILRIQQVVRGDSAAYFCASSPDSYSPLHFGNGTRLTVT.

The V call is TRBV6-1, the J call TRBJ1-1, with TRBD1 matching over 7 bases. Germline loops: CDR1 MNHNS, CDR2 SASEGT. After removal of 4 bases from V and 2 bases from J, the junction contained 1 base not matched to a gene. CDR3 size: 13 residues. In DNA form, the CDR3 reads TGTGCCAGCAGTGGACAGGGTAACACTGAAGCTTTCTTT. This gives the protein CASSGQGNTEAFF.

This clone was recorded once. The genes are TRBV18 and TRBJ1-1; D remains unclear. The CDR3 has 13 residues. Germline assignment: CDR1 KGHSH and CDR2 LQKENI. The V end was cut by 5 bases, the J end by 2 bases, with 9 bases between. The CDR3 DNA follows: TGTGCCAGCTCATACGCAGGCAACACTGAAGCTTTCTTT. It is translated as CASSYAGNTEAFF.

The chain is built from TRBV7-9 and TRBJ2-5; D perhaps matches TRBD2 (7 bases). V shed 2 bases and J shed 5 bases, with 15 bases lying between them. The CDR3 consists of 15 residues. Germline V gene lookup returns CDR1 SEHNR and CDR2 FQNEAQ (reference sequence). The CDR3 here is CASSLTGGAGETQYF. The CDR3 DNA reads TGTGCCAGCAGCTTAACGGGGGGCGCCGGGGAGACCCAGTACTTC.

The V gene is TRBV6-5, the J gene TRBJ2-1; no firm D call. V was trimmed by 8 bases and J by 7 bases, leaving 9 bases between them. CDR3 length: 11 residues. Germline-derived CDR1 and CDR2 are MNHEY and SVGAGI. CDR3 protein: CASWARNEQFF. The CDR3 DNA reads as TGTGCCAGCTGGGCGAGAAATGAGCAGTTCTTC.

J is TRBJ2-5 and V is TRBV6-7, with 10 positions matching TRBD1. TRBV6-7 is noted as an ORF with a role that remains uncertain. After removal of 5 bases from V and 4 bases from J, the junction contained 7 bases not matched to a gene. The CDR3 extends over 15 amino acids. The CDR3 reads CASSNWTGGRETQYF. Here the CDR3 DNA reads TGTGCCAGCAGTAATTGGACAGGGGGAAGAGAGACCCAGTACTTC.

CDR3 amino acids: CASSPPAGEVETQYF. The CDR3 DNA sequence: TGTGCCAGCTCACCACCGGCAGGGGAGGTGGAGACCCAGTACTTC. The chain carries TRBV18 and TRBJ2-5; the D gene could be TRBD1 or TRBD2 (6 bases each). The CDR3 spans 15 residues. V was trimmed by 0 bases and J by 5 bases, leaving 13 bases between them. From germline, CDR1 is KGHSH and CDR2 LQKENI. The entire variable domain, with the rest obtained from reference TRBV18 and TRBJ2-5, is as follows: NAGVMQNPRHLVRRRGQEARLRCSPMKGHSHVYWYRQLPEEGLKFMVYLQKENIIDESGMPKERFSAEFPKEGPSILRIQQVVRGDSAAYFCASSPPAGEVETQYFGPGTRLLVL.

This clone was seen a single time. The chain has TRBV9 and TRBJ2-5, with a tentative D call TRBD1 (5 bases). V shed 3 bases and J shed 4 bases, with 10 bases lying between them. CDR3 length: 13 residues. Per the germline V gene, CDR1 is SGDLS and CDR2 is YYNGEE. CDR3 sequence (DNA): TGTGCCAGCAGCGACAGGTTTGCAGAGACCCAGTACTTC. Translated: CASSDRFAETQYF.

The CDR3 is CASSFTGALYGYTF. For the CDR3, the DNA is TGTGCCAGCAGCTTTACCGGGGCCCTATATGGCTACACCTTC. The J gene is TRBJ1-2, the V gene TRBV7-9, with D possibly TRBD1 on 5 matching bases. V shed 3 bases and J shed 5 bases, with 13 bases lying between them. CDR1 is SEHNR and CDR2 is FQNEAQ in the germline V gene (reference sequence). The CDR3 covers 14 residues.

The genes are TRBV4-1 and TRBJ2-7; possible D gene TRBD1, 6 bases. The CDR3 spans 15 residues. CDR1 MGHRA and CDR2 YSYEKL come from the germline V gene. V lost 6 bases to trimming and J lost 4 bases, with 19 bases between them. The CDR3 is CASRETGTTRYEQYF. In DNA, the CDR3 is TGCGCCAGCAGAGAAACCGGGACAACTAGGTACGAGCAGTACTTC.

This chain links TRBV21-1 with TRBJ1-2; TRBD1 is taken as the D call from the table, unchecked against the DNA. TRBV21-1 is given as a pseudogene. This CDR3 region has 18 residues. CDR3 loop: CASSTRVRQVCKIYGYTF. The DNA for the CDR3 is TGTGCCAGCAGCACGAGAGTGAGACAGGTTTGCAAAATCTATGGCTACACCTTC.

The chain employs TRBV5-1 and TRBJ2-1; 7 nucleotides match TRBD1. The CDR3 contains 17 residues. The V gene's germline CDR1 is SGHRS and CDR2 YFSETQ. V lost 1 base and J lost 4; bases outside the gene matches: 11. For the CDR3, the DNA is TGCGCCAGCAGCTTGCCCGCCCGGGACAGCCTTTACAATGAGCAGTTCTTC. Amino acid sequence: CASSLPARDSLYNEQFF.